A selection of T cell receptor beta chains follows, all from one sample in a study of blood T cells in healthy people across ages. TCRdb passed the 5' RACE reads through MiXCR, listing each CDR3 protein once. The sample lists 750,000 to 950,000 distinct CDR3 sequences; 25% to 35% were seen once. These records were also assigned to another study, of T cells of mothers and their children.

The sample was blood. These receptor sequences come from a middle-aged woman in good health. Each CDR3 is given with its conserved first and last residue. The D gene is left open where the match is weak. Not all rows give a size; the values are once, few, many and, for expanded clones, a class.

J,V,size,D,DNA,CDR3
TRBJ2-7,TRBV29-1,many,NA,TGCAGCGTTGAAACCCGGAACATGCCTTACGAGCAGTACTTC,CSVETRNMPYEQYF
TRBJ2-4,TRBV5-6,NA,TRBD1,TGTGCCAGCAGCTGTGACAGGGGTTCAGCCATTCAGTACTTC,CASSCDRGSAIQYF
TRBJ2-3,TRBV20-1,few,NA,TGCAGTGCACCTCGCCCAGGCGGCGCCGAGGGCGATACGCAGTATTTT,CSAPRPGGAEGDTQYF
TRBJ2-7,TRBV7-9,many,NA,TGTGCCAGCAGCTTAACTGTCCCTACTCGGGACTACGAGCAGTACTTC,CASSLTVPTRDYEQYF
TRBJ2-7,TRBV5-1,few,NA,TGCGCCAGCAGCCTGAGCGACAGCATACGCAGCTACGAGCAGTACTTC,CASSLSDSIRSYEQYF
TRBJ2-5,TRBV3-1,few,NA,TGTGCCAGCAGCCAGCCGACAGATCAAGAGACCCAGTACTTC,CASSQPTDQETQYF
TRBJ2-7,TRBV20-1,many,TRBD1,TGCAGTGCTAGAGCGGGGTTAAGGGACAGCGATACCTACGAGCAGTACTTC,CSARAGLRDSDTYEQYF
TRBJ1-5,TRBV7-2,few,NA,TGTGCCAGCAGCTTAAGCCCCTCAGGTGGGCCCCAGCATTTT,CASSLSPSGGPQHF
TRBJ2-1,TRBV3-1,NA,NA,TGTGCCAGCAGCCCCTGGGGGGGGGCGGCCTACAATGAGCAGTTCTTC,CASSPWGGAAYNEQFF
TRBJ2-7,TRBV7-2,few,NA,TGTGCCAGCAGCTTAGCGCAGAGGTCCTACGAGCAGTACTTC,CASSLAQRSYEQYF
TRBJ1-5,TRBV20-1,NA,NA,TGCAGTGCTAGAGAGGAAACAGGGAATCAGCCCCAGCATTTT,CSAREETGNQPQHF